This TCR beta chain came from a study of blood T cells in healthy people across ages. General study points: When one million T cells were used, diversity estimates were thought to be underestimates. Both higher diversity and more naive CD4+ cells marked long-lived donors when set against aged donors.

Alongside a J-beta primer mix, a sample-barcoded 5' primer served in a second PCR lasting roughly 7 to 11 cycles. TCRdb processed the 5' RACE reads anew with MiXCR; each CDR3 protein has one entry. The sample lists about 1.4 million distinct CDR3 sequences, approximately 59% occurring once. This clonotype was seen only a few times. Its antigen remains unknown. Input material: blood. The TCR originated in a man aged 18 to 29 in good health.

CDR3 nucleotide sequence: TGTGCCAGCAGCCAACCCCCCTTGGGAGGACTCCAAGAGACCCAGTACTTC. Encoded protein: CASSQPPLGGLQETQYF. The chain uses TRBV6-2 or TRBV6-3 and TRBJ2-5, with TRBD2 as a possible D gene (6 bases). Trimming removed 6 bases at V and 1 base at J, with 21 bases between. This CDR3 has 17 residues. Germline V lookup: CDR1 MNHEY, CDR2 SVGEGT.